This TCR beta chain was recorded in a study of blood T cell repertoires in COVID-19. Study-wide context: The United States, Italy and Spain supplied acute and convalescent COVID-19 samples. In each case, the material was cDNA or gDNA derived from T cells, B-cell-depleted T cells, or PBMCs.

The V end was cut by 6 bases, the J end by 7 bases, with 16 bases between. The CDR3 contains 13 residues. Germline V gene sequence: CDR1 SNHLY, CDR2 FYNNEI. Within the sample, this clone is medium-sized (0.01 to 0.1%). How the authors handled the data: How many nucleated cells were present was estimated from reference gene primer amplification. This table comes from immunoSEQ multiplex PCR, and its TCRdb copy is limited to in-frame clones, with some not included. That table is the source of V, J and clone size, and D and trimming were worked out from the DNA. Altogether 100,000 to 140,000 clones are present, 90% to 95% being singletons, with the ten largest covering 1% to 1.5%.

The receptor comes from a woman aged 25 to 39 with acute or convalescent COVID-19. This chain connects TRBV2 to TRBJ2-7; D may be TRBD2 (5 bases). Sample: peripheral blood. CDR3 DNA sequence: TGTGCCAGCAGGCCGGGTGCGGGCTGGGAGCAGTACTTC. Its translation: CASRPGAGWEQYF.